This TCR beta chain came from a study of shared clonotypes between healthy human individuals. V was cut by 7 bases and J by 7 bases, with 11 bases left in between. The germline CDR1 and CDR2 sequences are MNHEY and SVGAGI. CDR3 length: 13 residues. Concerning this clone itself: Its target is unknown.

Study observations and caveats: Depth of sequencing was expected to influence donor clonotype sharing. Sampling covered nothing but blood. Tissue TCR repertoires likely differ from those found in blood. Genetic and exposure-history diversity was limited by the small donor number.

The data were produced by immunoSEQ multiplex PCR, yet TCRdb's version contains in-frame clones alone and is incomplete. The sample holds around 450,000 clones, roughly 77% seen once. The rearrangement uses TRBV6-5 and TRBJ1-6, with D tentatively TRBD1 (5 bases). Input material: PBMCs. This TCR was recovered from a woman in her forties in good health. Some clones in this sample may be carry-over from other donors' samples. The CDR3 DNA is TGTGCCAGCAACGGACAAGGAAATTCACCCCTCCACTTT. This translates into CASNGQGNSPLHF.